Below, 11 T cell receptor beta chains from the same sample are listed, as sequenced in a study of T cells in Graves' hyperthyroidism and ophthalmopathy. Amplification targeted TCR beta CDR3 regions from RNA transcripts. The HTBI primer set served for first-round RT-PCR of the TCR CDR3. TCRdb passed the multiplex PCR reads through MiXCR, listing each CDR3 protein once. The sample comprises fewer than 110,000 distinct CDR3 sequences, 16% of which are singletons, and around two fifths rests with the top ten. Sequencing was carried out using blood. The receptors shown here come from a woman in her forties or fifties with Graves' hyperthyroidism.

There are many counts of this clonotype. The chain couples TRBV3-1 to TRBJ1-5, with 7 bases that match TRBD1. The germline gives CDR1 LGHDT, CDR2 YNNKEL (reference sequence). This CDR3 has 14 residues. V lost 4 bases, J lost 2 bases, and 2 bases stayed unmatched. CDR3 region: CASSLGTGNQPQHF. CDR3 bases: TGTGCCAGCAGCCTAGGGACAGGCAATCAGCCCCAGCATTTT.

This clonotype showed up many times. The CDR3 sequence is CAWTGGAGTGELFF. DNA for the CDR3: TGTGCCTGGACAGGGGGCGCCGGCACCGGGGAGCTGTTTTTT. The chain carries TRBV30 and TRBJ2-2; 8 bases match TRBD1. The CDR3 is 14 amino acids. The V gene's germline CDR1 is GTSNPN and CDR2 SVGIG (reference sequence). Trimming at V came to 4 bases and at J to 4 bases, leaving 5 bases not matched to a gene.

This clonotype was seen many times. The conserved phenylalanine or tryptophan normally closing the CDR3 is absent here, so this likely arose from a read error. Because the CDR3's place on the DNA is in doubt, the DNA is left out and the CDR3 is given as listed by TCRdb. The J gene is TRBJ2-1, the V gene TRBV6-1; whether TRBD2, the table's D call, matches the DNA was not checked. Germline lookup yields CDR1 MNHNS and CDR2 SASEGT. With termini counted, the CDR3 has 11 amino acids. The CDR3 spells CASSEAGGSSL.

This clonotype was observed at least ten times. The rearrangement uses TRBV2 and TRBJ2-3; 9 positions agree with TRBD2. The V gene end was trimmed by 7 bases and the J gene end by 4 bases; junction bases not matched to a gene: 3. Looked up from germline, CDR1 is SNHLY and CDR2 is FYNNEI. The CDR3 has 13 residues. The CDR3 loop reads CASMREGPDTQYF. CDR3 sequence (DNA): TGTGCCAGCATGCGGGAGGGACCAGATACGCAGTATTTT.

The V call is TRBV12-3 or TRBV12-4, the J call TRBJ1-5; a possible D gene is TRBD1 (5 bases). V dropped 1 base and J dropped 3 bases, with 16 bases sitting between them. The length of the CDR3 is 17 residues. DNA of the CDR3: TGTGCCAGCAGTTTAGGTACCGGGACTGTCAACAATCAGCCCCAGCATTTT. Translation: CASSLGTGTVNNQPQHF.

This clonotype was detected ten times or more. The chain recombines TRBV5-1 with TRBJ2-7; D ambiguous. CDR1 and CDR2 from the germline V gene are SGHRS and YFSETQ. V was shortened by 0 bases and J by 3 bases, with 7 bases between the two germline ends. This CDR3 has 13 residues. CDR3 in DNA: TGCGCCAGCAGCTTGGTTGGCAACTACGAGCAGTACTTC. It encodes CASSLVGNYEQYF.

The CDR3 region is CASSPLAGINEQFF. In nucleotides, the CDR3 is TGTGCCAGCAGCCCTCTAGCGGGGATCAATGAGCAGTTCTTC. The V and J genes are TRBV11-2 and TRBJ2-1, with 9 bases identical to TRBD2. This CDR3 is built from 14 residues. The germline gives CDR1 SGHAT, CDR2 FQNNGV. J was trimmed by 6 bases and V by 5 bases; bases with no gene match: 5.

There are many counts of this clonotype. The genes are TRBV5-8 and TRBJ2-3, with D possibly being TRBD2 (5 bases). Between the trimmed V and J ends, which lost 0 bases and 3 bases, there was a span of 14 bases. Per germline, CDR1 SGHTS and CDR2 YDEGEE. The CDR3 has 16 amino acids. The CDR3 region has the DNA TGTGCCAGCAGCTTGGATGTCGGGGTGCGAACAGATACGCAGTATTTT. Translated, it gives CASSLDVGVRTDTQYF.

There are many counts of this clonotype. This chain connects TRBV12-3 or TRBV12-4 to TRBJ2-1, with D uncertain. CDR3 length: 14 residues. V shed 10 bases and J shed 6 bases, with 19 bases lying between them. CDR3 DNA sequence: TGTGCCACCCGACGAGAATTGCAAGGCAATGAGCAGTTCTTC. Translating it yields CATRRELQGNEQFF.

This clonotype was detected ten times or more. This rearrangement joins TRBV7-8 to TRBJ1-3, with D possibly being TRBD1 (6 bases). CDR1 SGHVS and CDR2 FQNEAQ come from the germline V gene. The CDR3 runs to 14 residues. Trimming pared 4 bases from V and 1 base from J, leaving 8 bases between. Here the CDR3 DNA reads TGTGCCAGCAGCTCGGACAGTTCTGGAAACACCATATATTTT. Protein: CASSSDSSGNTIYF.

The CDR3 region has the DNA TGTGCCAGCACCAAGAGGGGGACAGGGTCCCAAAACATTCAGTACTTC. It translates to CASTKRGTGSQNIQYF. The chain links TRBV6-1 to TRBJ2-4, with 9 bases matching TRBD1. Germline V gene sequence: CDR1 MNHNS, CDR2 SASEGT. The CDR3 contains 16 residues. The V segment lost 7 bases and the J segment 5 bases; nucleotides outside the gene matches: 12.